This T cell receptor (beta chain) appears in the sequencing data of a study of blood T cell repertoires in COVID-19. The germline V gene encodes CDR1 MGHRA and CDR2 YSYEKL. The CDR3 has 16 amino acids. The V segment lost 4 bases and the J segment 3 bases; nucleotides outside the gene matches: 9. Generated by immunoSEQ multiplex PCR, the TCRdb table keeps only in-frame clones and is missing some. The table has fewer than 130,000 clones, approximately 82% seen once. The chain uses TRBV4-1 and TRBJ1-5; TRBD1 aligns across 7 bases. Sequencing input: peripheral blood. The sequence derives from a woman of 80 years or more with acute or convalescent COVID-19. The CDR3 DNA reads TGCGCCAGCAGCCTTTTCGACGGGACAGACAATCAGCCCCAGCATTTT. This encodes CASSLFDGTDNQPQHF.